This T cell receptor (beta chain) comes out of a study of T cell changes during pregnancy in multiple sclerosis. The CDR3 totals 13 residues. Trimming took off 4 bases at V and 1 base at J, with 8 bases between the two ends. Germline values: CDR1 SGHNT, CDR2 YYREEE (reference sequence). Sequencing was performed with immunoSEQ multiplex PCR; in TCRdb, only in-frame clones are kept and a portion is missing. Of about 59,000 clones listed, around 92% were seen once; the top ten hold around 2.3%. The sample consisted of peripheral blood, taken in the first trimester of pregnancy. This clonotype was obtained from a female donor with multiple sclerosis, enrolled in a pregnancy study. The chain recombines TRBV5-4 with TRBJ1-1; D not resolved. CDR3 loop: CASSLAGNTEAFF. CDR3 nucleotide sequence: TGTGCCAGCAGCCTAGCAGGGAACACTGAAGCTTTCTTT.